This T cell receptor (beta chain) was sequenced in a study of T cell repertoires in cytomegalovirus infection. Study-wide context: HLA-B-restricted CMV epitopes that are well studied were used alongside recently identified HLA-C-restricted ones. Through public TCR beta signatures, both CMV infection and matching HLA type were indicated.

There are 15 residues in the CDR3. V dropped 6 bases and J dropped 4 bases, with 15 bases sitting between them. Per germline, CDR1 KGHDR and CDR2 SFDVKD. As regards this clonotype: The antigen is not known.

Via MiXCR, TCRdb re-called the reads, giving one row per CDR3 protein. Of a few hundred thousand distinct CDR3 sequences in the sample, just under 40% were seen once. Sequencing was performed on cultured PBMCs, taken from culture after CMV antigen stimulation. This sequence joins TRBV24-1 and TRBJ2-1, with D possibly TRBD1 on 5 matching bases. The sequence was obtained from a human donor in good health (CMV status not recorded). Some clones in this sample may be carry-over from other donors' samples. The CDR3 region is CATSPQGVAYNEQFF. CDR3 nucleotides: TGTGCCACCAGTCCCCAGGGTGTCGCGTACAATGAGCAGTTCTTC.